This T cell receptor beta chain was recovered during a study of cytomegalovirus exposure and HLA in healthy donors. CDR3 size: 14 residues. With V trimmed by 0 bases and J by 8 bases, 3 bases remained unmatched. Germline assignment: CDR1 MNHEY and CDR2 SVGAGI. The study ran its PCR with 60 Vbeta and 13 Jbeta primers. Clones were sequenced by immunoSEQ multiplex PCR, and TCRdb holds only the in-frame ones, with some missing. The sample yields approximately 280,000 clones, roughly 89% seen once. The sequence was collected from a woman aged 18-29 years in good health and CMV-seronegative. The sequencing sample was made of PBMCs. The chain links TRBV6-5 to TRBJ2-1; 8 positions agree with TRBD1. CDR3: CASSYSTGAYEQFF. The DNA for the CDR3 is TGTGCCAGCAGTTACTCGACAGGGGCCTATGAGCAGTTCTTC.